One and the same sample provided the 21 T cell receptor beta chains below, sequenced in a study of T-cell memory formation after mild COVID-19. TCRdb re-called the 5' RACE reads through MiXCR, storing one row per CDR3 protein. The sample yields around 250,000 distinct CDR3 sequences, 15% to 20% seen once. The source material was PBMCs or a T cell subset sorted from them (not recorded which). The receptors were gathered from a man aged 18 to 30 who had mild COVID-19 (a few samples of this study predate the infection). Cell type and time point are not known.

This chain uses TRBV25-1 with TRBJ1-1; possibly TRBD1 for D (5 bases). Trimming took 2 bases from V and 9 from J, leaving 16 bases between them. The CDR3 has 14 amino acids. Germline lookup yields CDR1 MGHDK and CDR2 SYGVNS. The CDR3 DNA sequence: TGTGCCAGCAGTGAACAAGTTTCAGGGTCAAAAGCTTTCTTT. Translated, it gives CASSEQVSGSKAFF.

The chain carries TRBV5-1 and TRBJ2-3, with D possibly being TRBD2 (5 bases). V lost 4 bases to trimming and J lost 2 bases, with 17 bases between them. The CDR3 spans 16 residues. Germline V lookup: CDR1 SGHRS, CDR2 YFSETQ. CDR3 nucleotides: TGCGCCAGCAGCCCCGGACTCTCGACTCCCACAGATACGCAGTATTTT. This sequence encodes CASSPGLSTPTDTQYF.

The chain combines TRBV20-1 with TRBJ2-3; 10 nucleotides line up with TRBD2. V shed 5 bases, J shed 3 bases, and the junction held 8 bases outside the gene matches. Looked up from germline, CDR1 is DFQATT and CDR2 is SNEGSKA (reference sequence). The CDR3 loop spans 15 amino acids. CDR3 sequence (DNA): TGCAGTGCTTACGGAGCGGGAGGGCCGACAGATACGCAGTATTTT. This gives the protein CSAYGAGGPTDTQYF.

This clonotype was seen only a few times. The chain couples TRBV5-5 to TRBJ2-1; no reliable D call. The V end was cut by 1 base, the J end by 6 bases, with 8 bases between. Germline values: CDR1 SGHKS, CDR2 YYEKEE (reference sequence). This CDR3 is built from 13 residues. CDR3 DNA sequence: TGTGCCAGCAGCTTGTCACCTACCAATGAGCAGTTCTTC. It codes for CASSLSPTNEQFF. The full variable domain, in which reference TRBV5-5 and TRBJ2-1 provide the parts outside the CDR3, is DAGVTQSPTHLIKTRGQQVTLRCSPISGHKSVSWYQQVLGQGPQFIFQYYEKEERGRGNFPDRFSARQFPNYSSELNVNALLLGDSALYLCASSLSPTNEQFFGPGTRLTVL.

The gene calls are TRBV4-3 and TRBJ2-7; 9 bases agree with TRBD1. With V trimmed by 0 bases and J by 4 bases, 7 bases remained unmatched. Germline V CDR1 and CDR2: LGHNA, YSLEER. The CDR3 spans 16 residues. CDR3 residues: CASSQDSTGGMYEQYF. In DNA form, the CDR3 reads TGCGCCAGCAGCCAAGACTCGACAGGGGGTATGTACGAGCAGTACTTC.

The genes are TRBV18 and TRBJ2-7; D gene ambiguous. CDR3 size: 13 residues. Deletions cut 2 bases from V and 5 bases from J, with 10 bases between. Looked up from germline, CDR1 is KGHSH and CDR2 is LQKENI. DNA for the CDR3: TGTGCCAGCTCACCAGTTTCTGATCACGAGCAGTACTTC. Protein sequence: CASSPVSDHEQYF.

This clonotype has ten or more counts. This rearrangement joins TRBV7-2 to TRBJ1-1, with unresolved D. Germline values: CDR1 SGHTA, CDR2 FQGNSA. CDR3 length: 12 residues. The V and J ends lost 1 base and 12 bases respectively, with 12 bases between them. The CDR3 coding sequence is TGTGCCAGCAGCTTAGTCGGGCCTTTTTCTTTCTTT. It yields the protein CASSLVGPFSFF.

This sequence joins TRBV7-2 and TRBJ1-2; 8 nucleotides line up with TRBD1. This CDR3 comprises 15 residues. CDR1 SGHTA and CDR2 FQGNSA come from the germline V gene. Trimming removed 6 bases from V and 4 bases from J; junction bases left unmatched: 10. The CDR3 protein is CASRSARTGRYGYTF. In DNA, the CDR3 is TGTGCCAGCAGATCCGCCAGGACAGGGCGCTATGGCTACACCTTC.

The chain links TRBV29-1 to TRBJ2-5; 11 bases align to TRBD1. The CDR3 is made up of 14 amino acids. V gave up 5 bases and J gave up 4 bases; unmatched junction bases: 6. CDR1 SQVTM and CDR2 ANQGSEA come from the germline V gene. The CDR3 nucleotides are TGCAGCGTTTCCGGGACAGGGGGTTCAGAGACCCAGTACTTC. Its translation: CSVSGTGGSETQYF.

This clonotype was counted many times. This chain joins TRBV6-5 and TRBJ2-1, with 8 bases aligning to TRBD2. The CDR3 has 15 amino acids. Germline loops: CDR1 MNHEY, CDR2 SVGAGI. Trimming took 2 bases from V and 8 from J; bases not matched to a gene: 8. This chain's CDR3 is CASSYAHGGVDEQFF. In nucleotides, the CDR3 is TGTGCCAGCAGTTACGCCCACGGGGGGGTCGATGAGCAGTTCTTC.

The chain links TRBV7-3 to TRBJ2-1, with TRBD2 identical over 9 bases. This CDR3 is 15 amino acids long. Germline V gene data show CDR1 as SGHTA and CDR2 as FQGTGA. The CDR3 sequence: CASGAGGSVPNEQFF. In DNA form, the CDR3 reads TGTGCATCCGGTGCGGGGGGGTCTGTACCCAATGAGCAGTTCTTC.

Concerning this clonotype itself: Germline is not matched at one junction end, which may reflect a read error. J is TRBJ2-7 and V is TRBV5-5; perhaps TRBD2 as D (7 bases). The germline V gene has CDR1 SGHKS and CDR2 YYEKEE (reference sequence). The CDR3 has 16 residues. The CDR3 DNA is TGTGCCAGCAGCTTTAGGGGGGGACTGCCCTCCGACGAGCAGTACTTC. It yields the protein CASSFRGGLPSDEQYF.

A few counts support this clonotype. The chain uses TRBV7-8 and TRBJ2-1, with D unresolved. From germline, CDR1 is SGHVS and CDR2 FQNEAQ. The CDR3 consists of 16 residues. V was shortened by 1 base and J by 8 bases, with 18 bases between the two germline ends. The CDR3 is CASSLGPFSPVDEQFF. The CDR3 DNA follows: TGTGCCAGCAGCTTAGGCCCTTTCTCCCCGGTCGATGAGCAGTTCTTC.

This clonotype was detected only a few times. The rearrangement links TRBV11-1 to TRBJ2-6; D gene unclear. The length of the CDR3 is 18 residues. CDR1 SGHAT and CDR2 FQDESV come from the germline V gene (reference sequence). Trimming cost V 2 bases and J 0 bases, with 14 bases left between them. The CDR3 here is CASSLSWSMVSGANVLTF. As DNA, the CDR3 is TGTGCCAGCAGCTTAAGTTGGAGCATGGTCTCTGGGGCCAACGTCCTGACTTTC.

This chain links TRBV5-1 with TRBJ2-5, with 8 bases matching TRBD1. This CDR3 has 14 residues. Germline CDR1 and CDR2: SGHRS and YFSETQ. V was pared by 3 bases and J by 5 bases, with 6 bases of the junction left unmatched. The CDR3 protein is CASSYGTGSETQYF. The CDR3 region has the DNA TGCGCCAGCAGCTATGGGACAGGCAGTGAGACCCAGTACTTC.

This sequence joins TRBV18 and TRBJ1-5, with D unresolved. The germline V and J ends were trimmed by 3 bases and 6 bases, with 6 bases remaining between them. From germline, CDR1 is KGHSH and CDR2 LQKENI. This CDR3 spans 12 amino acids. This CDR3 is CASSPSSQPQHF. In nucleotides, the CDR3 is TGTGCCAGCTCACCTTCGTCTCAGCCCCAGCATTTT.

The CDR3 DNA follows: TGCGCCAGCAGCCAAGATGGAGGACAGGGGTATCAGCCCCAGCATTTT. This encodes CASSQDGGQGYQPQHF. This rearrangement joins TRBV4-1 to TRBJ1-5; 9 positions match TRBD1. Germline loops: CDR1 MGHRA, CDR2 YSYEKL. CDR3 size: 16 residues. V lost 0 bases, J lost 5 bases, and 5 bases stayed unmatched.

In its sample, this clonotype was seen many times. J is TRBJ2-3 and V is TRBV5-6; D is perhaps TRBD1 (5 bases). The CDR3 runs 12 residues. CDR1 is SGHDT and CDR2 is YYEEEE in the germline V gene. Trimming shortened V by 5 bases and J by 8 bases, and 12 bases separated the two germline ends. CDR3: CASRSDRTTQYF. The CDR3 DNA reads TGTGCCAGCAGATCTGACAGAACTACGCAGTATTTT.

This clonotype was picked up many times. The V gene is TRBV4-2, the J gene TRBJ2-3, with D hard to call. V was clipped by 3 bases and J by 3 bases, with 10 bases between them. The CDR3 is 14 amino acids. The germline CDR1 and CDR2 sequences are LGHNA and YNFKEQ. The CDR3 DNA sequence: TGTGCCAGCAGCCAGGACGACTGGACAGATACGCAGTATTTT. It is translated as CASSQDDWTDTQYF.

Of note for this clonotype: This may be a read error: a much more frequent sequence differs by one nucleotide. This chain joins TRBV12-3 or TRBV12-4 and TRBJ2-3; the D gene could be TRBD1 or TRBD2 (6 bases each). CDR3 length: 13 residues. This CDR3 is CVNDRGPADTQYF. The CDR3 DNA follows: TGTGTCAACGATCGGGGGCCAGCAGATACGCAGTATTTT.

The J gene is TRBJ1-3, the V gene TRBV9; 7 bases fit TRBD1. The CDR3 length is 14 residues. Per the germline V gene, CDR1 is SGDLS and CDR2 is YYNGEE. V lost 5 bases and J lost 4; bases outside the gene matches: 6. The CDR3 DNA is TGTGCCAGCAGTTCAGACAGGGTCGGAAACACCATATATTTT. It encodes CASSSDRVGNTIYF. Drawing the rest from reference TRBV9 and TRBJ1-3, the complete variable domain is DSGVTQTPKHLITATGQRVTLRCSPRSGDLSVYWYQQSLDQGLQFLIQYYNGEERAKGNILERFSAQQFPDLHSELNLSSLELGDSALYFCASSSDRVGNTIYFGEGSWLTVV.